The 29 T cell receptor beta chains given below trace back to one sample, sequenced in a study of cytomegalovirus exposure and HLA in healthy donors listed by TCRdb under 2017. The library was made by the immunoSEQ multiplex PCR assay. For the multiplex PCR, a mixture combining 60 forward primers for TCR Vbeta segments and 13 reverse primers for TCR Jbeta segments was used. TCRdb took over this immuneACCESS table, retaining in-frame rearrangements with V and J assigned. Such tables are incomplete; in checked studies, under half of the missing clones stem from an unresolved V gene, and the remainder is unexplained. The sample contains approximately 150,000 clones, 60% to 85% of them found a single time. The ten largest account for more than 10% of the sample. Material: PBMCs. The receptors originated from a man between 35 and 55 years old in good health and CMV-seropositive.

The chain employs TRBV7-2 and TRBJ1-2; maybe TRBD1 (5 bases). V lost 4 bases, J lost 4 bases, and 10 bases lay in between. The CDR3 is made up of 13 amino acids. Germline V gene data show CDR1 as SGHTA and CDR2 as FQGNSA. The CDR3 nucleotides read TGTGCCAGCAGCTCCAGGGTGGCCTATGGCTACACCTTC. Translating gives CASSSRVAYGYTF.

V is TRBV19 and J is TRBJ1-4, with 8 bases fitting TRBD1. The germline V gene encodes CDR1 LNHDA and CDR2 SQIVND (reference sequence). The CDR3 runs 15 residues. V trimming: 5 bases; J trimming: 7 bases; junction bases outside the gene matches: 9. In DNA, the CDR3 is TGTGCCAGTAGTCTTCAGCTCGGGACAGGTGAAAAACTGTTTTTT. Translating gives CASSLQLGTGEKLFF.

This rearrangement joins TRBV28 to TRBJ2-1, with no clear D. Germline lookup yields CDR1 MDHEN and CDR2 SYDVKM. V lost 7 bases and J 5 bases, leaving 15 bases between the germline ends. This CDR3 spans 14 amino acids. The DNA for the CDR3 is TGTGCCAGCAATGCCCCATGGGCACACAATGAGCAGTTCTTC. Its protein product is CASNAPWAHNEQFF. The entire variable domain, with the rest obtained from reference TRBV28 and TRBJ2-1, is as follows: DVKVTQSSRYLVKRTGEKVFLECVQDMDHENMFWYRQDPGLGLRLIYFSYDVKMKEKGDIPEGYSVSREKKERFSLILESASTNQTSMYLCASNAPWAHNEQFFGPGTRLTVL.

The chain recombines TRBV4-1 with TRBJ1-6; perhaps TRBD1 as D (6 bases). This CDR3 has 16 residues. V was cut by 1 base and J by 8 bases, with 15 bases left in between. Germline V gene lookup returns CDR1 MGHRA and CDR2 YSYEKL. CDR3: CASSQGPRQEYSPLHF. The CDR3 nucleotides read TGCGCCAGCAGCCAAGGCCCGCGACAGGAGTATTCACCCCTCCACTTT.

This rearrangement joins TRBV2 to TRBJ1-2; 7 bases are shared with TRBD1. The V gene's germline CDR1 is SNHLY and CDR2 FYNNEI. The J segment lost 2 bases and the V segment lost 8 bases, leaving 8 bases of the junction unmatched. The CDR3 sequence is 14 residues long. CDR3 sequence reads: CASEPGQRNYGYTF. The CDR3 DNA reads TGTGCCAGCGAACCGGGACAGAGAAACTATGGCTACACCTTC.

The chain has TRBV28 and TRBJ2-5; 10 bases are a match to TRBD2. With the DNA end fitting TRBJ2-7 better, the J assignment may be wrong. CDR1 and CDR2 (germline): MDHEN, SYDVKM. There are 17 residues in the CDR3. CDR3 sequence: CASSPVTSGKLSYEQYF. CDR3 DNA: TGTGCCAGCTCGCCCGTTACTAGCGGGAAGCTCTCCTACGAGCAGTACTTC.

The count of this clone is one. CDR3 coding DNA: TGTGCCTGGGAGGAGGGACTCATGAACACTGAAGCTTTCTTT. Translation: CAWEEGLMNTEAFF. The chain links TRBV30 to TRBJ1-1; TRBD1 might be the D (5 bases). Germline CDR1 and CDR2: GTSNPN and SVGIG (reference sequence). This CDR3 has 14 amino acids. Trimming left V 5 bases short and J 0 bases short, with 13 bases between.

V gene TRBV4-3 combines with J gene TRBJ2-2, with TRBD2 matching 7 bases. There are 16 residues in the CDR3. Losses at the gene ends were 1 base for V and 4 bases for J; bases not matched to a gene: 6. The germline V gene has CDR1 LGHNA and CDR2 YSLEER. The CDR3 region is CASSQGRLAVTGELFF. In DNA form, the CDR3 reads TGCGCCAGCAGCCAAGGCCGACTAGCCGTCACCGGGGAGCTGTTTTTT.

This clone was recorded once. The chain joins TRBV5-1 to TRBJ1-1, with D possibly matching TRBD1 (6 bases). The CDR3 is 16 residues long. Germline CDR1 and CDR2: SGHRS and YFSETQ. V lost 4 bases and J 0 bases, leaving 16 bases between the germline ends. CDR3 in DNA: TGCGCCAGCAGCAGTCAGACCGGGACACTGAACACTGAAGCTTTCTTT. It codes for CASSSQTGTLNTEAFF.

The rearrangement joins TRBV19 to TRBJ1-2; 7 bases agree with TRBD1. There are 13 residues in the CDR3. Germline V gene sequence: CDR1 LNHDA, CDR2 SQIVND (reference sequence). Losses at the gene ends were 3 bases for V and 3 bases for J; bases not matched to a gene: 1. CDR3 region: CASSIGTDYGYTF. The CDR3 region has the DNA TGTGCCAGTAGTATCGGGACAGACTATGGCTACACCTTC.

The chain uses TRBV6-5 and TRBJ2-5; weak D call: TRBD2 (6 bases). Germline lookup yields CDR1 MNHEY and CDR2 SVGAGI. The germline V and J ends were trimmed by 2 bases and 0 bases, with 7 bases remaining between them. There are 14 residues in the CDR3. This CDR3 is CASSYRLDQETQYF. The CDR3 nucleotides are TGTGCCAGCAGTTACCGACTAGACCAAGAGACCCAGTACTTC.

The V call is TRBV5-1, the J call TRBJ2-7, with TRBD2 matching 15 bases. CDR3 length equals 17 residues. The germline gives CDR1 SGHRS, CDR2 YFSETQ. After removal of 2 bases from V and 2 bases from J, the junction contained 5 bases not matched to a gene. The CDR3 DNA is TGCGCCAGCAGCTTCCGGACTAGCGGGAGGGCGACCTACGAGCAGTACTTC. Residues: CASSFRTSGRATYEQYF.

This chain uses TRBV9 with TRBJ2-7; 7 nucleotides agree with TRBD2. The CDR3 runs to 15 residues. Germline trimming cut 4 bases from V and 3 bases from J; bases unmatched to any gene: 10. Per germline, CDR1 SGDLS and CDR2 YYNGEE. CDR3 sequence reads: CASSPGGVPYYEQYF. In nucleotides, the CDR3 is TGTGCCAGCAGCCCTGGGGGGGTCCCTTACTACGAGCAGTACTTC. The full variable domain, with the rest looked up from reference TRBV9 and TRBJ2-7, is DSGVTQTPKHLITATGQRVTLRCSPRSGDLSVYWYQQSLDQGLQFLIQYYNGEERAKGNILERFSAQQFPDLHSELNLSSLELGDSALYFCASSPGGVPYYEQYFGPGTRLTVT.

The chain recombines TRBV27 with TRBJ2-2, with 8 bases aligning to TRBD2. The CDR3 runs to 15 residues. CDR1 and CDR2 from the germline V gene are MNHEY and SMNVEV (reference sequence). V shed 6 bases and J 6 bases; nucleotides not matched to a gene: 9. CDR3 DNA sequence: TGTGCCAGCAGCCCGGGACTAGGTTGGGCCGGGGAGCTGTTTTTT. The encoded protein is CASSPGLGWAGELFF.

This clone is a singleton in its sample. The chain links TRBV5-6 to TRBJ2-2; TRBD2 aligns across 10 bases. The CDR3 runs 18 residues. V lost 4 bases and J lost 8; bases outside the gene matches: 17. Germline V gene lookup returns CDR1 SGHDT and CDR2 YYEEEE. The CDR3 DNA reads TGTGCCAGCAGCCCCCGAGCTAAGCGGGAGGGCCTAGAGGGGGAGCTGTTTTTT. Protein sequence: CASSPRAKREGLEGELFF.

This clone was seen a few times. This rearrangement joins TRBV27 to TRBJ1-2, with TRBD1 matching 9 bases. V dropped 2 bases and J dropped 0; count of bases not matched to a gene: 10. The CDR3 has 18 residues. Looked up from germline, CDR1 is MNHEY and CDR2 is SMNVEV (reference sequence). The CDR3 DNA reads TGTGCCAGCAGTTTAAAACCGGGACAGGGTGCCCCTAACTATGGCTACACCTTC. It yields the protein CASSLKPGQGAPNYGYTF.

This sequence joins TRBV12-5 and TRBJ2-3, with TRBD2 as a possible D gene (6 bases). The CDR3 loop spans 13 amino acids. V lost 5 bases to trimming and J lost 6 bases, with 12 bases between them. CDR1 and CDR2 from the germline V gene are LGHNT and FRNRAP. In nucleotides, the CDR3 is TGTGCTAGTGGTCCCCGCGGGACGGATACGCAGTATTTT. Encoded protein: CASGPRGTDTQYF.

The chain recombines TRBV4-2 with TRBJ2-7, with TRBD1 matching over 11 bases. Germline V lookup: CDR1 LGHNA, CDR2 YNFKEQ. This CDR3 is 16 amino acids long. V lost 2 bases and J lost 4; bases outside the gene matches: 7. The CDR3 spells CASSQSPGQGVYEQYF. CDR3 nucleotide sequence: TGTGCCAGCAGCCAAAGCCCGGGACAGGGGGTGTACGAGCAGTACTTC.

The chain uses TRBV2 and TRBJ2-7; TRBD1 aligns across 8 bases. There are 15 residues in the CDR3. Germline CDR1 and CDR2: SNHLY and FYNNEI. The V and J ends lost 6 bases and 3 bases, in that order; junction bases with no gene match: 10. The CDR3 region is CASRVTGGGYYEQYF. CDR3 DNA: TGTGCCAGCAGGGTCACAGGGGGAGGATACTACGAGCAGTACTTC.

The V call is TRBV28, the J call TRBJ1-2; possibly TRBD1 for D (5 bases). Deletions cut 2 bases from V and 3 bases from J, with 13 bases between. This CDR3 is 15 amino acids long. The germline CDR1 and CDR2 sequences are MDHEN and SYDVKM. In DNA form, the CDR3 reads TGTGCCAGCAGTTTAAGGACAAGGAGCTACTATGGCTACACCTTC. It yields the protein CASSLRTRSYYGYTF.

This sequence joins TRBV28 and TRBJ1-1; 8 bases are shared with TRBD1. This CDR3 has 14 amino acids. The V segment lost 6 bases and the J segment 4 bases; nucleotides outside the gene matches: 7. Germline V gives CDR1 MDHEN, CDR2 SYDVKM. CDR3 residues: CASSSAGGGTEAFF. The CDR3 nucleotides are TGTGCCAGCAGCTCGGCAGGGGGCGGCACTGAAGCTTTCTTT.

The chain combines TRBV29-1 with TRBJ2-5; D is ambiguous. Germline V gene lookup returns CDR1 SQVTM and CDR2 ANQGSEA. V lost 7 bases and J 5 bases, leaving 11 bases between the germline ends. The CDR3 is 11 amino acids. The CDR3 region is CSGLETETQYF. CDR3 DNA: TGCAGCGGGTTGGAGACGGAGACCCAGTACTTC.

The CDR3 DNA is TGTGCCAGCAGCTCGGGTCTGAACACCGGGGAGCTGTTTTTT. The encoded protein is CASSSGLNTGELFF. This chain links TRBV7-6 with TRBJ2-2; D call uncertain. This CDR3 has 14 amino acids. Germline CDR1 and CDR2: SGHVS and FNYEAQ. With 4 bases removed from V and 1 base from J, the gap between germline ends came to 7 bases.

The chain couples TRBV5-6 to TRBJ2-1; 7 nucleotides line up with TRBD2. This CDR3 comprises 16 residues. V lost 0 bases and J lost 9; bases outside the gene matches: 12. Germline assignment: CDR1 SGHDT and CDR2 YYEEEE. The CDR3 loop reads CASSLVGTKLAGEQFF. DNA of the CDR3: TGTGCCAGCAGCTTGGTTGGGACTAAACTTGCAGGTGAGCAGTTCTTC.

J is TRBJ2-7 and V is TRBV29-1, with 10 nucleotides matching TRBD1. The CDR3 is 14 amino acids. The trim removed 4 bases at V and 2 bases at J, leaving 5 bases unmatched. Germline CDR1 SQVTM, CDR2 ANQGSEA. The DNA of the CDR3 is TGCAGCGTTGCGGGCGGACAGGGGGCCTACGAGCAGTACTTC. Translation: CSVAGGQGAYEQYF.

The table lists this clone with a count of one. This chain connects TRBV7-3 to TRBJ2-7; 10 bases agree with TRBD1. The trim removed 2 bases at V and 3 bases at J, leaving 7 bases unmatched. Per the germline V gene, CDR1 is SGHTA and CDR2 is FQGTGA. The CDR3 sequence is 16 residues long. The CDR3, as DNA: TGTGCCAGCAGCTTAGGTCCTGGGACAGGGGTCTACGAGCAGTACTTC. This codes for CASSLGPGTGVYEQYF.

The sample holds a few counts of this clone. The chain links TRBV2 to TRBJ2-3; 7 bases align to TRBD2. J was trimmed by 3 bases and V by 2 bases; bases with no gene match: 2. Germline CDR1 SNHLY, CDR2 FYNNEI. This CDR3 comprises 14 residues. CDR3 nucleotide sequence: TGTGCCAGCAGTGAAATGCGGGAGACAGATACGCAGTATTTT. This sequence encodes CASSEMRETDTQYF.

The chain joins TRBV12-5 to TRBJ2-7, with D possibly matching TRBD1 (6 bases). Between the trimmed V and J ends, which lost 3 bases and 3 bases, there was a span of 15 bases. This CDR3 is built from 15 residues. Germline assignment: CDR1 LGHNT and CDR2 FRNRAP. The CDR3 reads CASGLGGLGSYEQYF. In nucleotides, the CDR3 is TGTGCTAGTGGTTTAGGGGGATTGGGGAGCTACGAGCAGTACTTC. Full variable domain (missing parts from reference TRBV12-5 and TRBJ2-7): DARVTQTPRHKVTEMGQEVTMRCQPILGHNTVFWYRQTMMQGLELLAYFRNRAPLDDSGMPKDRFSAEMPDATLATLKIQPSEPRDSAVYFCASGLGGLGSYEQYFGPGTRLTVT.

This clone counts as large (0.1 to 1%). The J gene is TRBJ2-7, the V gene TRBV4-3; D may be TRBD2 (6 bases). Germline CDR1 and CDR2: LGHNA and YSLEER. The V end lost 0 bases, the J end lost 1 base, and 13 bases lay between the germline ends. This CDR3 region has 16 residues. CDR3 coding DNA: TGCGCCAGCAGCCAAGATCGAGGGACTCCTTCCTACGAGCAGTACTTC. This translates into CASSQDRGTPSYEQYF.